This entry features one TCR beta chain sequence. Its antigen is unknown. The donors, nominally healthy at sampling, likely had unrecorded immune exposures. From germline, CDR1 is SGHAT and CDR2 FQNNGV. The CDR3 is 14 residues long. The V end lost 4 bases, the J end lost 6 bases, and 14 bases lay between the germline ends. The data are from a study of cytomegalovirus exposure and HLA in healthy donors. Study-level results: Confirmation was obtained in vitro that a few CMV-associated chains are specific for CMV antigens.

PCR primers comprised 60 Vbeta and 13 Jbeta primers. The data were produced by immunoSEQ multiplex PCR, yet TCRdb's version contains in-frame clones alone and is incomplete. Its table lists about 55,000 clones. The sequenced material came from PBMCs. The sequence was obtained from a woman aged 60-75 years in good health and CMV-seropositive. The chain employs TRBV11-2 and TRBJ2-3; possibly TRBD2 for D (6 bases). CDR3 region: CASSSPSGFDTQYF. CDR3 in DNA: TGTGCCAGCAGCTCACCAAGCGGGTTCGATACGCAGTATTTT.